Each of the 10 T cell receptor beta chains below was sequenced from the same sample in a study of regulatory T cells in long-lasting Graves disease. Time point of the sample: newly diagnosed GD, antithyroid drugs for less than 3 months. After RNA was extracted from PBMCs, the TCR library was made from it. Assembly of TCR beta libraries relied on iRepertoire HTBI primers together with Arm-PCR of CDR3 regions. MiXCR, applied by TCRdb to the multiplex PCR reads, yields one record per CDR3 protein. The table shows about 400,000 distinct CDR3 sequences, with 15% occurring only once. These data also formed part of another study, on T cells in Graves' hyperthyroidism and ophthalmopathy.

The input for sequencing was peripheral blood mononuclear cells (PBMCs), taken at new diagnosis, from a patient treated with antithyroid drugs. The source of these receptors is a woman aged 40 to 55 with Graves disease.

Concerning this clonotype itself: Germline is not matched at one junction end, which may reflect a read error. The V call is TRBV7-8, the J call TRBJ1-2, with D uncertain. The CDR3 length is 15 residues. Germline loops: CDR1 SGHVS, CDR2 FQNEAQ. This chain's CDR3 is CASSLEGGANYGYTF. CDR3 sequence (DNA): TGCGCCAGCAGCTTGGAGGGCGGCGCTAACTATGGCTACACCTTC.

This clonotype has only a few counts. The chain combines TRBV9 with TRBJ2-7, with 9 nucleotides matching TRBD2. This CDR3 region has 15 residues. After removal of 0 bases from V and 3 bases from J, the junction contained 4 bases not matched to a gene. Looked up from germline, CDR1 is SGDLS and CDR2 is YYNGEE. For the CDR3, the DNA is TGTGCCAGCAGCGTAGCTGGCGGGAGGGACTACGAGCAGTACTTC. Amino acids: CASSVAGGRDYEQYF.

This clonotype showed up many times. The chain couples TRBV12-3 or TRBV12-4 to TRBJ2-1; no reliable D call. This CDR3 is built from 12 residues. V was trimmed by 2 bases and J by 5 bases, leaving 4 bases between them. The CDR3 DNA reads as TGTGCCAGCAGTTTAATCGACAATGAGCAGTTCTTC. It specifies CASSLIDNEQFF.

This chain joins TRBV5-5 and TRBJ2-3; D not certain. CDR1 and CDR2 from the germline V gene are SGHKS and YYEKEE (reference sequence). V was trimmed by 0 bases and J by 2 bases, leaving 10 bases between them. CDR3 size: 15 residues. For the CDR3, the DNA is TGTGCCAGCAGCTTGGGGCCCTTACTCACAGATACGCAGTATTTT. The encoded protein is CASSLGPLLTDTQYF.

This clonotype was counted ten times or more. The CDR3 nucleotides are TGCAGTGCTAGAGAGGGGACAGGGGGCTCCTATGGCTACACCTTC. It is translated as CSAREGTGGSYGYTF. This chain links TRBV20-1 with TRBJ1-2, with TRBD1 identical over 12 bases. Germline V gene lookup returns CDR1 DFQATT and CDR2 SNEGSKA (reference sequence). V lost 0 bases, J lost 4 bases, and 3 bases stayed unmatched. The CDR3 is 15 amino acids.

In this sample, this clonotype turned up a few times. V usage is TRBV19 and J usage is TRBJ2-3; weak D call: TRBD1 (6 bases). The germline CDR1 and CDR2 sequences are LNHDA and SQIVND (reference sequence). This CDR3 spans 14 amino acids. Trimming shortened V by 7 bases and J by 0 bases, and 11 bases separated the two germline ends. This CDR3 is CASKTGTSTDTQYF. CDR3 DNA sequence: TGTGCCAGTAAGACAGGCACTAGCACAGATACGCAGTATTTT.

This clonotype was picked up many times. The chain links TRBV28 to TRBJ1-1; D call uncertain. Per the germline V gene, CDR1 is MDHEN and CDR2 is SYDVKM. The germline V and J ends were trimmed by 8 bases and 6 bases, with 16 bases remaining between them. There are 13 residues in the CDR3. In DNA, the CDR3 is TGTGCCAGCGGCGACCGGGGTAGTCCTGAAGCTTTCTTT. It translates to CASGDRGSPEAFF.

Points on this clonotype: This may be a read error: a much more frequent sequence differs by one nucleotide. This rearrangement joins TRBV3-1 to TRBJ2-2, with 10 bases fitting TRBD2. Looked up from germline, CDR1 is LGHDT and CDR2 is YNNKEL (reference sequence). This CDR3 spans 16 amino acids. The CDR3 sequence: CTSSHRAGGTLGELFF. The CDR3 DNA reads TGTACCAGCAGCCATCGAGCGGGAGGGACATTAGGGGAGCTGTTTTTT. The variable domain in full, completed from reference TRBV3-1 and TRBJ2-2, reads DTAVSQTPKYLVTQMGNDKSIKCEQNLGHDTMYWYKQDSKKFLKIMFSYNNKELIINETVPNRFSPKSPDKAHLNLHINSLELGDSAVYFCTSSHRAGGTLGELFFGEGSRLTVL.

The CDR3 nucleotides are TGTGCCAGCAGTTCGATGGACAGGGGGGTCGATGGCTACACCTTC. Translation: CASSSMDRGVDGYTF. The rearrangement links TRBV27 to TRBJ1-2; TRBD1 aligns across 10 bases. The CDR3 has 15 residues. Trimming at V came to 4 bases and at J to 6 bases, leaving 8 bases not matched to a gene. The germline gives CDR1 MNHEY, CDR2 SMNVEV (reference sequence).

This clonotype was recorded a few times. The DNA for the CDR3 is TGTGCCAGCAGATCGCAACCTCAGGGGACTAATGAAAAACTGTTTTTT. It codes for CASRSQPQGTNEKLFF. The chain is built from TRBV6-1 and TRBJ1-4, with D maybe TRBD1 (6 bases). Germline V lookup: CDR1 MNHNS, CDR2 SASEGT. This CDR3 has 16 amino acids. V dropped 6 bases and J dropped 2 bases, with 16 bases sitting between them.